This T cell receptor beta chain is drawn from a study of technical replicates of blood from a handful of donors. Method: immunoSEQ multiplex PCR; TCRdb's copy keeps in-frame clones and lacks some. The top ten clones hold about 0.4% of a sample with some 82,000 clones, around 94% of them seen once. CDR1 is LNHDA and CDR2 is SQIVND in the germline V gene (reference sequence). V lost 3 bases to trimming and J lost 1 base; unmatched junction nucleotides: 8. This CDR3 is 17 amino acids long. The TCR comes from a human donor in good health. The sample consisted of T cells isolated from PBMCs. J is TRBJ2-5 and V is TRBV19; 10 bases match TRBD1. The CDR3 bases are TGTGCCAGTAGTATCAAGGGACAGGGGAGGATCCAAGAGACCCAGTACTTC. It translates to CASSIKGQGRIQETQYF.